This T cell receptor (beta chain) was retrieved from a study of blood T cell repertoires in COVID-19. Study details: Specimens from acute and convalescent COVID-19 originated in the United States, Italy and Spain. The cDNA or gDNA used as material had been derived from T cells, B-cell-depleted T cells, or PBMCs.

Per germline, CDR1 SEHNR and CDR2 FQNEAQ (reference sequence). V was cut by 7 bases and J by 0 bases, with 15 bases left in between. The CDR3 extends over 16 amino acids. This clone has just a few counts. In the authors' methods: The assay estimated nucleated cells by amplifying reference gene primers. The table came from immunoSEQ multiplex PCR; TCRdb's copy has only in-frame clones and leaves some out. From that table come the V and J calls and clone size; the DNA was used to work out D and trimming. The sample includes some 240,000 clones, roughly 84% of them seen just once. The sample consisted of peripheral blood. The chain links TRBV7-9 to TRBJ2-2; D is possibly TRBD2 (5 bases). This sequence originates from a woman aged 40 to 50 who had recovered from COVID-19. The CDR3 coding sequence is TGTGCCAGCATCCCGGGGAATAGCTCGAACACCGGGGAGCTGTTTTTT. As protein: CASIPGNSSNTGELFF.